The 23 T cell receptor beta chains below were found in one sample sequenced in a study of post-analysis software for immune sequencing data. Findings and limits, study-wide: Roughly 5 TRBV segments, including TRBV5-6, TRBV5-1 and TRBV20-1, were more frequent in patients than controls.

Unique molecular identifiers were built into the TCR beta cDNA libraries. TCRdb independently ran MiXCR on the PCR reads; one entry per CDR3 protein. The table shows roughly 410,000 distinct CDR3 sequences, with roughly 36% occurring only once. These receptors' targets are unknown. Sequenced sample: blood. These receptors came from a girl aged 5 to 17 with multiple sclerosis.

The chain links TRBV13 to TRBJ2-5; 8 bases are a match to TRBD2. The V segment lost 1 base and the J segment 2 bases; nucleotides outside the gene matches: 12. CDR1 and CDR2 from the germline V gene are PRHDT and FYEKMQ (reference sequence). This CDR3 has 18 residues. This chain's CDR3 is CASSLVRKAGGPQETQYF. CDR3 nucleotides: TGTGCCAGCAGCTTAGTGCGCAAGGCGGGGGGCCCTCAAGAGACCCAGTACTTC. The full variable domain, with the rest looked up from reference TRBV13 and TRBJ2-5, is AAGVIQSPRHLIKEKRETATLKCYPIPRHDTVYWYQQGPGQDPQFLISFYEKMQSDKGSIPDRFSAQQFSDYHSELNMSSLELGDSALYFCASSLVRKAGGPQETQYFGPGTRLLVL.

This clonotype was counted between two and nine times. V gene TRBV5-1 combines with J gene TRBJ2-7, with 10 bases lining up with TRBD1. Unmatched junction bases numbered 4, after V lost 7 bases and J lost 6 bases. Germline assignment: CDR1 SGHRS and CDR2 YFSETQ. The CDR3 has 12 residues. CDR3: CASGRQGAEQYF. The CDR3 bases are TGCGCCAGCGGCAGACAGGGGGCCGAGCAGTACTTC. Drawing the rest from reference TRBV5-1 and TRBJ2-7, the complete variable domain is KAGVTQTPRYLIKTRGQQVTLSCSPISGHRSVSWYQQTPGQGLQFLFEYFSETQRNKGNFPGRFSGRQFSNSRSEMNVSTLELGDSALYLCASGRQGAEQYFGPGTRLTVT.

The chain is built from TRBV7-8 and TRBJ1-6, with D possibly TRBD1 on 6 matching bases. The CDR3 spans 16 residues. CDR1 and CDR2 (germline): SGHVS, FQNEAQ. Trimming took 2 bases from V and 7 from J, leaving 15 bases between them. The CDR3: CASSLTGGRANSPLHF. CDR3 nucleotides: TGTGCCAGCAGCTTAACCGGGGGCAGAGCAAATTCACCCCTCCACTTT.

Only a few counts were recorded for this clonotype. CDR3 loop: CSVVLWVSSNRGQETQYF. For the CDR3, the DNA is TGCAGCGTTGTGTTGTGGGTCTCATCGAATAGGGGGCAAGAGACCCAGTACTTC. V is TRBV29-1 and J is TRBJ2-5, with a tentative D call TRBD1 (6 bases). The CDR3 spans 18 residues. Germline loops: CDR1 SQVTM, CDR2 ANQGSEA. With 4 bases removed from V and 2 bases from J, the gap between germline ends came to 26 bases.

The chain recombines TRBV12-3 or TRBV12-4 with TRBJ2-1; tentatively, D is TRBD1 or TRBD2 (5 bases each). V was cut by 7 bases and J by 8 bases, with 15 bases left in between. This CDR3 has 13 residues. The CDR3 DNA is TGTGCCAGCACCAGGGACCTTGGGTATGAGCAGTTCTTC. As protein: CASTRDLGYEQFF.

In its sample, this clonotype was seen many times. CDR3 sequence: CASSKIAGSYNEQFF. Here the CDR3 DNA reads TGTGCCAGCAGCAAAATAGCGGGGTCTTACAATGAGCAGTTCTTC. The chain links TRBV11-2 to TRBJ2-1, with 8 bases matching TRBD2. With V trimmed by 5 bases and J by 4 bases, 7 bases remained unmatched. The CDR3 covers 15 residues. In germline, CDR1 is SGHAT, CDR2 FQNNGV. Full variable domain (missing parts from reference TRBV11-2 and TRBJ2-1): EAGVAQSPRYKIIEKRQSVAFWCNPISGHATLYWYQQILGQGPKLLIQFQNNGVVDDSQLPKDRFSAERLKGVDSTLKIQPAKLEDSAVYLCASSKIAGSYNEQFFGPGTRLTVL.

The chain couples TRBV2 to TRBJ2-4; 8 nucleotides line up with TRBD1. The J call could be wrong; TRBJ2-5 is a better fit for the DNA end. Germline values: CDR1 SNHLY, CDR2 FYNNEI. This CDR3 is built from 16 residues. DNA of the CDR3: TGTGCCAGCAGTGAAGAGGACAGGGCCCTACAAGAGACCCAGTACTTC. Translated: CASSEEDRALQETQYF.

The J gene is TRBJ1-5, the V gene TRBV2; 7 bases are a match to TRBD1. The CDR3 extends over 15 amino acids. Looked up from germline, CDR1 is SNHLY and CDR2 is FYNNEI. V lost 6 bases, J lost 4 bases, and 9 bases stayed unmatched. The CDR3 protein is CASREQGSKNQPQHF. CDR3 in DNA: TGTGCCAGCAGGGAACAGGGGAGCAAGAATCAGCCCCAGCATTTT.

This clonotype was picked up a small number of times. The V call is TRBV7-9, the J call TRBJ1-5; D might be TRBD1 (5 bases). Germline V lookup: CDR1 SEHNR, CDR2 FQNEAQ (reference sequence). Trimming cost V 1 base and J 1 base, with 8 bases left between them. There are 15 residues in the CDR3. The chain's CDR3 is CASSLGGASNQPQHF. The DNA of the CDR3 is TGTGCCAGCAGCTTAGGAGGGGCAAGCAATCAGCCCCAGCATTTT. Based on the CDR3 plus reference TRBV7-9 and TRBJ1-5, the full variable domain is DTGVSQNPRHKITKRGQNVTFRCDPISEHNRLYWYRQTLGQGPEFLTYFQNEAQLEKSRLLSDRFSAERPKGSFSTLEIQRTEQGDSAMYLCASSLGGASNQPQHFGDGTRLSIL.

The chain links TRBV4-1 to TRBJ2-4, with D perhaps matching TRBD2 (6 bases). Deletions cut 2 bases from V and 0 bases from J, with 14 bases between. CDR1 is MGHRA and CDR2 is YSYEKL in the germline V gene. The CDR3 extends over 17 amino acids. Here the CDR3 reads CASSQYGGASAKNIQYF. The CDR3 DNA is TGCGCCAGCAGCCAATATGGCGGGGCCTCAGCCAAAAACATTCAGTACTTC.

In this sample, this clonotype turned up a few times. The J gene is TRBJ2-7, the V gene TRBV29-1; D call uncertain. The length of the CDR3 is 13 residues. The V end lost 3 bases, the J end lost 0 bases, and 9 bases lay between the germline ends. CDR1 is SQVTM, CDR2 ANQGSEA, per germline. The CDR3 nucleotides are TGCAGCGTTGAGACGGGTAGCTCCTACGAGCAGTACTTC. Amino acid sequence: CSVETGSSYEQYF.

This clonotype was recorded a few times. This chain uses TRBV7-8 with TRBJ1-2, with D unclear. CDR3 length equals 10 residues. Trimming pared 11 bases from V and 6 bases from J, leaving 10 bases between. The V gene's germline CDR1 is SGHVS and CDR2 FQNEAQ. The CDR3 reads CAAGEHGYTF. CDR3 nucleotides: TGTGCCGCTGGCGAGCATGGCTACACCTTC.

The chain links TRBV20-1 to TRBJ2-3; 8 nucleotides align to TRBD1. The germline gives CDR1 DFQATT, CDR2 SNEGSKA (reference sequence). The CDR3 is made up of 14 amino acids. Trimming cost V 5 bases and J 6 bases; bases outside gene matches: 10. CDR3 loop: CSAGQGTNLDTQYF. DNA for the CDR3: TGCAGTGCTGGACAGGGCACAAATTTGGATACGCAGTATTTT.

A few counts support this clonotype. The V gene is TRBV5-6, the J gene TRBJ2-7; possibly TRBD1 for D (6 bases). Trimming took 4 bases from V and 2 from J, leaving 16 bases between them. CDR1 SGHDT and CDR2 YYEEEE come from the germline V gene. This CDR3 has 15 residues. Here the CDR3 reads CASSLTLQGPYEQYF. CDR3 coding DNA: TGTGCCAGCAGCCTAACTCTACAGGGACCCTACGAGCAGTACTTC.

The table lists this clonotype with a few counts. The V call is TRBV27, the J call TRBJ2-5; possible D gene TRBD1, 6 bases. CDR1 MNHEY and CDR2 SMNVEV come from the germline V gene (reference sequence). V gave up 4 bases and J gave up 4 bases, with 13 bases separating them. This CDR3 comprises 14 residues. The DNA for the CDR3 is TGTGCCAGCAGTTCTCTCAGGGGCCCAGAGACCCAGTACTTC. Translating it yields CASSSLRGPETQYF.

This clonotype has just a few counts. The chain couples TRBV5-1 to TRBJ1-2; a weak D match, TRBD1 (6 bases). Per the germline V gene, CDR1 is SGHRS and CDR2 is YFSETQ. The V gene lost 6 bases and the J gene lost 8 bases, with 14 bases spanning the gap. The CDR3 extends over 12 amino acids. CDR3 loop: CASTGDTLGYTF. The CDR3 DNA sequence: TGCGCCAGCACCGGGGACACCCTAGGCTACACCTTC.

This clonotype has just a few counts. This sequence joins TRBV7-2 and TRBJ2-7; 8 bases are a match to TRBD2. Trimming at V came to 4 bases and at J to 3 bases, leaving 5 bases not matched to a gene. Germline loops: CDR1 SGHTA, CDR2 FQGNSA. CDR3 size: 14 residues. The CDR3 spells CASSSGRVSYEQYF. The CDR3 DNA sequence: TGTGCCAGCAGCTCCGGGAGGGTTAGCTACGAGCAGTACTTC.

The chain carries TRBV10-3 and TRBJ2-7; possible D gene TRBD2, 5 bases. Germline V gene data show CDR1 as ENHRY and CDR2 as SYGVKD. The CDR3 length is 15 residues. Trimming left V 5 bases short and J 5 bases short, with 19 bases between. CDR3 sequence: CAISSGWAGIHEQYF. As DNA, the CDR3 is TGTGCCATCAGTAGCGGCTGGGCCGGGATCCACGAGCAGTACTTC.

The chain recombines TRBV5-1 with TRBJ2-2; TRBD2 matches at 10 bases. V shed 7 bases, J shed 0 bases, and the junction held 6 bases outside the gene matches. The CDR3 is 16 amino acids. The germline V gene encodes CDR1 SGHRS and CDR2 YFSETQ. CDR3 DNA sequence: TGCGCCAGCGCCCTAGCGGGGGACGCGAACACCGGGGAGCTGTTTTTT. This codes for CASALAGDANTGELFF.

This clonotype appeared once. The gene calls are TRBV2 and TRBJ1-5; 10 bases map to TRBD1. With V trimmed by 7 bases and J by 6 bases, 6 bases remained unmatched. This CDR3 has 14 amino acids. Germline V gives CDR1 SNHLY, CDR2 FYNNEI. CDR3 amino acids: CASIGQGGGQPQHF. In nucleotides, the CDR3 is TGTGCCAGCATAGGACAGGGGGGAGGTCAGCCCCAGCATTTT.

This chain joins TRBV5-1 and TRBJ2-7; D is perhaps TRBD1 or TRBD2 (6 bases each). Trimming took off 3 bases at V and 6 bases at J, with 16 bases between the two ends. In germline, CDR1 is SGHRS, CDR2 YFSETQ. The CDR3 covers 14 residues. The CDR3 loop is CASSWLSGDSEQYF. CDR3 nucleotides: TGCGCCAGCAGCTGGTTGTCAGGGGACTCCGAGCAGTACTTC.

On this clonotype itself: Possible read error: a much larger clone is one base away. V gene TRBV4-3 combines with J gene TRBJ2-7; D is ambiguous. V lost 2 bases and J 1 base, leaving 6 bases between the germline ends. Germline values: CDR1 LGHNA, CDR2 YSLEER. The CDR3 has 13 amino acids. DNA of the CDR3: TGCGCCAGCAGCCAAATCGGGTCCTACGAGCAGTACTTC. Protein sequence: CASSQIGSYEQYF.

This clonotype was detected only a few times. The rearrangement uses TRBV18 and TRBJ2-4; unclear D gene. This CDR3 spans 15 amino acids. The V end lost 5 bases, the J end lost 7 bases, and 18 bases lay between the germline ends. Per the germline V gene, CDR1 is KGHSH and CDR2 is LQKENI. CDR3 in amino acids: CASSFSAQPANIQYF. Here the CDR3 DNA reads TGTGCCAGCTCATTTTCGGCCCAACCAGCGAACATTCAGTACTTC.